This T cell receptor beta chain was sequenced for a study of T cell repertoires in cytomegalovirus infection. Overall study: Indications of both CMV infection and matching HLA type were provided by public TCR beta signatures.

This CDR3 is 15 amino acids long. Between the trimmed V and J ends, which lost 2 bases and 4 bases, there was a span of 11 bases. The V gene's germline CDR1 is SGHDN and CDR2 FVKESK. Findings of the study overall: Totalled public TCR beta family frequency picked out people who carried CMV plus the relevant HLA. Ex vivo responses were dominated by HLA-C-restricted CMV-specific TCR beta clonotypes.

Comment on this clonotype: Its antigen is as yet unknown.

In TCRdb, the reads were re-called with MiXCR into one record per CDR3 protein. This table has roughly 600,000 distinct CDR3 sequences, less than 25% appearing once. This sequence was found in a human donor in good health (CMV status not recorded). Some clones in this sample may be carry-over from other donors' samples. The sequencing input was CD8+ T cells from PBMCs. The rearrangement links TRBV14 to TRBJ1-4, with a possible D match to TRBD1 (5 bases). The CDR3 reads CASSQLDTFNEKLFF. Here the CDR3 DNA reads TGTGCCAGCAGCCAATTGGACACCTTTAATGAAAAACTGTTTTTT.